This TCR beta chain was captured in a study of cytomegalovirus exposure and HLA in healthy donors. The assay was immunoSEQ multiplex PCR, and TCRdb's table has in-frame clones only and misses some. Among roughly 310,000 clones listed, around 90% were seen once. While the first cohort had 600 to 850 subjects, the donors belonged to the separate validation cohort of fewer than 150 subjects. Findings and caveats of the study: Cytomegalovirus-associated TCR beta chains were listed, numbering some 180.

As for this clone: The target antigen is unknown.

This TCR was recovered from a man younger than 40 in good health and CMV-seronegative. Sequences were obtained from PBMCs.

The CDR3: CASSSLQGPTYEQYF. In DNA, the CDR3 is TGTGCCAGCAGCTCGTTACAGGGGCCAACCTACGAGCAGTACTTC. The chain joins TRBV5-6 to TRBJ2-7, with 7 bases lining up with TRBD1. Per germline, CDR1 SGHDT and CDR2 YYEEEE. This CDR3 region has 15 residues. V was clipped by 3 bases and J by 2 bases; unmatched bases: 8.